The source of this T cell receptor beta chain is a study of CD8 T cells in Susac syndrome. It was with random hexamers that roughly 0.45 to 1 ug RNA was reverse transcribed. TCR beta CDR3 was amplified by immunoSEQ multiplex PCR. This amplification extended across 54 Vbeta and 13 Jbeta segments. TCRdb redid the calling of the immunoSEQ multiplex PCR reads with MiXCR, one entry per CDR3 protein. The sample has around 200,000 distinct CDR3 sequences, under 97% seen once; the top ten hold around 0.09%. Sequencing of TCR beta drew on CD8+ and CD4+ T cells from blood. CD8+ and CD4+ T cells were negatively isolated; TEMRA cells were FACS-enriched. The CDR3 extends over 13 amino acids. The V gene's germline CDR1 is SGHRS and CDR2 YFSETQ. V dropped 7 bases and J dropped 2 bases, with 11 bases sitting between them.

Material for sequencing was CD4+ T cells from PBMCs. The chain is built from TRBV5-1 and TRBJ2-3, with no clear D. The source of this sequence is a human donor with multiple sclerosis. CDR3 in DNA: TGCGCCAGCGCGGCAGACCCCACAGATACGCAGTATTTT. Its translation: CASAADPTDTQYF.